This TCR beta chain derives from a study of blood T cell repertoires in COVID-19. Across the whole study: PBMCs, B-cell-depleted T cells, or T cells provided the cDNA or gDNA that made up the material.

This table comes from immunoSEQ multiplex PCR, and its TCRdb copy is limited to in-frame clones, with some not included. The data show a few hundred thousand clones, more than 65% seen once. The CDR3 is 14 residues long. Germline CDR1 reads SGDLS; CDR2 reads YYNGEE. V lost 4 bases to trimming and J lost 5 bases, with 10 bases between them. Two negative PCRs, clearance, or symptom resolution were required of recovered Cohort 3 donors. This TCR was recovered from a man aged 50-59 years who had recovered from COVID-19. Sequences were obtained from PBMCs or T cells enriched from blood (not recorded which). The chain couples TRBV9 to TRBJ1-6; TRBD1 is a possible D gene (5 bases). CDR3 amino acids: CASSLGGDNSPLHF. The CDR3 DNA reads TGTGCCAGCAGCCTTGGGGGGGATAATTCACCCCTCCACTTT.